This passage covers 28 T cell receptor beta chains from one sample sequenced in a study of T cells in Graves' hyperthyroidism and ophthalmopathy. Researchers amplified the TCR beta CDR3 regions from RNA transcripts. First-round RT-PCR of the TCR CDR3 relied on the HTBI primer set. A single record per CDR3 protein comes from TCRdb applying MiXCR to the multiplex PCR reads. The table records 500,000 to 600,000 distinct CDR3 sequences, about half of them present only once. Sequenced material: peripheral blood or thyroid tissue (not recorded which). These receptors came from an adult woman with Graves' disease, either hyperthyroidism or ophthalmopathy (not recorded which).

This clonotype was counted ten times or more. The chain uses TRBV6-1 and TRBJ2-7; D not certain. The CDR3 sequence is 12 residues long. CDR1 is MNHNS, CDR2 SASEGT, per germline. The V and J ends lost 8 bases and 5 bases respectively, with 13 bases between them. The CDR3 loop is CASLGRLDEQYF. Here the CDR3 DNA reads TGTGCCAGCTTAGGCAGATTGGACGAGCAGTACTTC.

This clonotype was seen ten or more times. The V gene is TRBV9, the J gene TRBJ2-7; D is ambiguous. The CDR3 is made up of 14 amino acids. Trimming took off 4 bases at V and 0 bases at J, with 11 bases between the two ends. Germline assignment: CDR1 SGDLS and CDR2 YYNGEE. As DNA, the CDR3 is TGTGCCAGCAGCCCCTTCCTAATCTCCTACGAGCAGTACTTC. Translation: CASSPFLISYEQYF.

The chain couples TRBV20-1 to TRBJ1-6, with D unclear. Trimming left V 1 base short and J 7 bases short, with 11 bases between. The germline V gene has CDR1 DFQATT and CDR2 SNEGSKA (reference sequence). The CDR3 is made up of 14 amino acids. CDR3 in amino acids: CSARVRVLNSPLHF. CDR3 sequence (DNA): TGCAGTGCTAGAGTGCGGGTACTCAATTCACCCCTCCACTTT.

This sequence joins TRBV9 and TRBJ2-7; a possible D gene is TRBD1 (7 bases). Per germline, CDR1 SGDLS and CDR2 YYNGEE. This CDR3 contains 13 residues. V lost 4 bases and J lost 9, with 17 bases in between. As DNA, the CDR3 is TGTGCCAGCAGCCTAAGAGGAGGGGGCGGGCAGTACTTC. It translates to CASSLRGGGGQYF.

This clonotype was seen at least ten times. The chain is built from TRBV19 and TRBJ1-2; 7 bases agree with TRBD1. J lost 5 bases, V lost 9 bases, and 6 bases had no gene match. This CDR3 comprises 12 residues. Germline assignment: CDR1 LNHDA and CDR2 SQIVND (reference sequence). This CDR3 reads CASGQAFYGYTF. The CDR3 DNA follows: TGTGCCAGCGGACAGGCCTTTTATGGCTACACCTTC.

Worth noting for this clonotype: The CDR3 end shows no conserved phenylalanine or tryptophan, and so a read error is likely. It is unclear where the CDR3 begins or ends on the DNA, so no DNA is shown, and the CDR3 is as TCRdb lists it. J is TRBJ2-6 and V is TRBV7-3; the D segment call TRBD1 is taken from the table without a DNA check. CDR1 and CDR2 (germline): SGHTA, FQGTGA. The CDR3 numbers 8 amino acids, ends counted. CDR3: CASSPRGT.

The J gene is TRBJ1-2, the V gene TRBV29-1; 7 nucleotides agree with TRBD1. Germline CDR1 SQVTM, CDR2 ANQGSEA. The CDR3 runs 12 residues. The V gene end was trimmed by 3 bases and the J gene end by 8 bases; junction bases not matched to a gene: 6. The CDR3 region has the DNA TGCAGCGTTGAGTCACAGGGGAACGGCTACACCTTC. The encoded protein is CSVESQGNGYTF.

This clonotype was detected only a few times. The chain links TRBV10-3 to TRBJ1-2; D perhaps matches TRBD1 (6 bases). CDR3 length: 13 residues. From germline, CDR1 is ENHRY and CDR2 SYGVKD. Trimming left V 5 bases short and J 2 bases short, with 9 bases between. This CDR3 is CAISPDRNYGYTF. The CDR3 coding sequence is TGTGCCATCAGTCCTGACAGGAACTATGGCTACACCTTC.

The J gene is TRBJ1-5, the V gene TRBV7-9; D unresolved. Germline loops: CDR1 SEHNR, CDR2 FQNEAQ (reference sequence). The CDR3 contains 13 residues. V lost 5 bases and J lost 3, with 8 bases in between. CDR3 bases: TGTGCCAGCAGCGACGAATCCAATCAGCCCCAGCATTTT. Its protein is CASSDESNQPQHF.

This clonotype was recorded at least ten times. V usage is TRBV7-8 and J usage is TRBJ2-7, with a tentative D call TRBD1 (6 bases). The germline V and J ends were trimmed by 3 bases and 3 bases, with 9 bases remaining between them. CDR3 length: 13 amino acids. The V gene's germline CDR1 is SGHVS and CDR2 FQNEAQ. CDR3 DNA: TGTGCCAGCAGCTTGGACAGAGTCTACGAGCAGTACTTC. This sequence encodes CASSLDRVYEQYF.

This clonotype was counted at least ten times. The rearrangement joins TRBV27 to TRBJ1-1; TRBD1 matches 9 bases. Germline trimming cut 4 bases from V and 3 bases from J; bases unmatched to any gene: 3. In germline, CDR1 is MNHEY, CDR2 SMNVEV (reference sequence). The CDR3 is 14 amino acids. DNA of the CDR3: TGTGCCAGCAGTTACAGGGGGCTTGACACTGAAGCTTTCTTT. It codes for CASSYRGLDTEAFF.

The V call is TRBV19, the J call TRBJ1-5; D uncertain. Looked up from germline, CDR1 is LNHDA and CDR2 is SQIVND (reference sequence). Trimming took 2 bases from V and 12 from J, leaving 17 bases between them. This CDR3 contains 14 residues. CDR3 DNA sequence: TGTGCCAGTAGTATATACCGCGGGAATGAGCGCCAGCATTTT. This translates into CASSIYRGNERQHF. The full variable domain, completed using reference TRBV19 and TRBJ1-5, is DGGITQSPKYLFRKEGQNVTLSCEQNLNHDAMYWYRQDPGQGLRLIYYSQIVNDFQKGDIAEGYSVSREKKESFPLTVTSAQKNPTAFYLCASSIYRGNERQHFGDGTRLSIL.

Regarding this clonotype: The junction differs from germline at one of its ends, possibly a read error. CDR3 loop: CASSTRRRHQETQYF. The CDR3 region has the DNA TGTGCCAGCAGTACCCGCCGCAGACACCAAGAGACCCAGTACTTC. The chain employs TRBV10-3 and TRBJ2-5; D remains ambiguous. The CDR3 loop spans 15 amino acids. Germline V gene sequence: CDR1 ENHRY, CDR2 SYGVKD.

In its sample, this clonotype was seen many times. The chain uses TRBV19 and TRBJ1-5; D is uncertain. This CDR3 region has 10 residues. CDR1 and CDR2 from the germline V gene are LNHDA and SQIVND (reference sequence). V lost 10 bases and J 6 bases, leaving 7 bases between the germline ends. In DNA, the CDR3 is TGTGCCACAAGACGTCAGCCCCAGCATTTT. This sequence encodes CATRRQPQHF.

This clonotype was seen a few times. This chain uses TRBV5-6 with TRBJ2-6; D not resolved. Germline V lookup: CDR1 SGHDT, CDR2 YYEEEE. CDR3 length: 14 amino acids. The V and J ends lost 0 bases and 9 bases respectively, with 10 bases between them. DNA of the CDR3: TGTGCCAGCAGCTTGGCGGGCAGCCTCAACGTCCTGACTTTC. As protein: CASSLAGSLNVLTF. The full variable domain, completed using reference TRBV5-6 and TRBJ2-6, is DAGVTQSPTHLIKTRGQQVTLRCSPKSGHDTVSWYQQALGQGPQFIFQYYEEEERQRGNFPDRFSGHQFPNYSSELNVNALLLGDSALYLCASSLAGSLNVLTFGAGSRLTVL.

In this sample, this clonotype turned up many times. The V and J genes are TRBV3-1 and TRBJ2-7; 8 bases line up with TRBD2. The V and J ends lost 5 bases and 3 bases, in that order; junction bases with no gene match: 12. The CDR3 consists of 16 residues. CDR1 is LGHDT, CDR2 YNNKEL, per germline (reference sequence). This CDR3 is CASSGTSGGGGYEQYF. The CDR3 DNA is TGTGCCAGCAGCGGAACTAGCGGAGGGGGGGGCTACGAGCAGTACTTC.

This clonotype was seen ten or more times. V gene TRBV3-1 combines with J gene TRBJ1-4; D ambiguous. Germline-derived CDR1 and CDR2 are LGHDT and YNNKEL (reference sequence). Trimming removed 4 bases from V and 3 bases from J, with 12 bases in between. The length of the CDR3 is 15 residues. CDR3 sequence: CASSRRPVANEKLFF. In DNA, the CDR3 is TGTGCCAGCAGCCGTCGTCCCGTGGCTAATGAAAAACTGTTTTTT.

The gene calls are TRBV12-3 or TRBV12-4 and TRBJ1-2, with a weak D call TRBD1 (5 bases). The CDR3 length is 16 residues. Trimming took off 6 bases at V and 6 bases at J, with 23 bases between the two ends. CDR3 residues: CASSPPLGARYDGYTF. The CDR3 DNA follows: TGTGCCAGCAGCCCCCCCCTCGGGGCCAGATATGATGGCTACACCTTC.

Turning to this clonotype: Sequence at one end of the junction differs from germline and may be a read error. V gene TRBV2 combines with J gene TRBJ1-3; D is ambiguous. Per the germline V gene, CDR1 is SNHLY and CDR2 is FYNNEI. This CDR3 is built from 13 residues. The CDR3, as DNA: TGTGCAAGCAGTGCTAATCTAGGAAACAACATATATTTT. Amino acids: CASSANLGNNIYF.

Of note for this clonotype: A much larger clone differs by one base, so this may be a read error. V is TRBV6-5 and J is TRBJ1-5, with D hard to call. The CDR3 is 15 residues long. The germline V gene has CDR1 MNHEY and CDR2 SVGAGI. V was shortened by 1 base and J by 1 base, with 8 bases between the two germline ends. The CDR3 region has the DNA TGTGCCAGCAGTTACTTGGTACAAAGCAATCAGCCCCAGCATTTT. Translating it yields CASSYLVQSNQPQHF.

This clonotype occurred many times. The chain links TRBV20-1 to TRBJ2-7; the D gene is possibly TRBD1 (5 bases). The CDR3 is 15 amino acids. V gave up 0 bases and J gave up 0 bases, with 12 bases separating them. Looked up from germline, CDR1 is DFQATT and CDR2 is SNEGSKA (reference sequence). CDR3 DNA sequence: TGCAGTGCTAGAGATCTAACAGGCCTCTCCTACGAGCAGTACTTC. It yields the protein CSARDLTGLSYEQYF.

This clonotype was seen repeatedly, ten times or more. V is TRBV19 and J is TRBJ2-6; 7 bases are a match to TRBD2. The CDR3 runs to 17 residues. From germline, CDR1 is LNHDA and CDR2 SQIVND (reference sequence). V trimming: 7 bases; J trimming: 2 bases; junction bases outside the gene matches: 11. The CDR3 loop is CASTQNQAGAGANVLTF. CDR3 DNA: TGTGCCAGTACTCAAAACCAGGCGGGGGCTGGGGCCAACGTCCTGACTTTC. The entire variable domain, with the rest obtained from reference TRBV19 and TRBJ2-6, is as follows: DGGITQSPKYLFRKEGQNVTLSCEQNLNHDAMYWYRQDPGQGLRLIYYSQIVNDFQKGDIAEGYSVSREKKESFPLTVTSAQKNPTAFYLCASTQNQAGAGANVLTFGAGSRLTVL.

At least ten counts were recorded for this clonotype. The rearrangement uses TRBV5-1 and TRBJ2-2; D perhaps matches TRBD2 (6 bases). Germline loops: CDR1 SGHRS, CDR2 YFSETQ. There are 14 residues in the CDR3. The V gene lost 4 bases and the J gene lost 6 bases, with 13 bases spanning the gap. The CDR3 here is CASSPDPGAGELFF. The CDR3 DNA sequence: TGCGCCAGCAGCCCCGACCCGGGAGCCGGGGAGCTGTTTTTT.

This clonotype was picked up a small number of times. V is TRBV2 and J is TRBJ2-2; a weak D match, TRBD1 (6 bases). Per germline, CDR1 SNHLY and CDR2 FYNNEI. Trimming cost V 7 bases and J 4 bases, with 10 bases left between them. There are 13 residues in the CDR3. The CDR3 loop reads CASKQGITGELFF. As DNA, the CDR3 is TGTGCCAGCAAGCAGGGGATCACCGGGGAGCTGTTTTTT.

This clonotype was found many times. The rearrangement links TRBV11-1 to TRBJ1-1, with unresolved D. Germline V gives CDR1 SGHAT, CDR2 FQDESV (reference sequence). V dropped 5 bases and J dropped 4 bases, with 17 bases sitting between them. The CDR3 is made up of 15 amino acids. CDR3 protein: CASSPVHLPGTEAFF. As DNA, the CDR3 is TGTGCCAGCAGCCCAGTACATCTCCCGGGCACTGAAGCTTTCTTT.

The chain links TRBV7-2 to TRBJ2-5, with 9 bases matching TRBD1. This CDR3 has 15 amino acids. Germline lookup yields CDR1 SGHTA and CDR2 FQGNSA. V was clipped by 4 bases and J by 4 bases; unmatched bases: 7. For the CDR3, the DNA is TGTGCCAGCAGCTCGGGGGACAGGGTGAGAGAGACCCAGTACTTC. This translates into CASSSGDRVRETQYF. Filled out from reference TRBV7-2 and TRBJ2-5, the complete variable domain reads GAGVSQSPSNKVTEKGKDVELRCDPISGHTALYWYRQSLGQGLEFLIYFQGNSAPDKSGLPSDRFSAERTGGSVSTLTIQRTQQEDSAVYLCASSSGDRVRETQYFGPGTRLLVL.

In its sample, this clonotype was seen once. V is TRBV24-1 and J is TRBJ1-2; weak D call: TRBD1 (5 bases). Germline CDR1 is KGHDR and CDR2 is SFDVKD. The CDR3 loop spans 15 amino acids. The ends were cut back, 3 bases at V and 2 bases at J, with 12 bases in the middle. Written as DNA, the CDR3 is TGTGCCACCAGTGATAATAGCGGGGACAACTATGGCTACACCTTC. Its protein product is CATSDNSGDNYGYTF.

The V and J genes are TRBV20-1 and TRBJ2-5, with 14 nucleotides matching TRBD2. The length of the CDR3 is 15 residues. Looked up from germline, CDR1 is DFQATT and CDR2 is SNEGSKA (reference sequence). V shed 1 base, J shed 5 bases, and the junction held 3 bases outside the gene matches. Written as DNA, the CDR3 is TGCAGTGCTAGAGGGGGACTAGCGGGAGTTGAGACCCAGTACTTC. Amino acid sequence: CSARGGLAGVETQYF.